The clone carrying this T cell receptor (beta chain) was counted once. The sample originates from a study of cytomegalovirus exposure and HLA in healthy donors. The ends were cut back, 4 bases at V and 2 bases at J, with 11 bases in the middle. Germline CDR1 and CDR2: SGHRS and YFSETQ. CDR3 length: 14 residues. Clones were read by immunoSEQ multiplex PCR, and TCRdb kept only the in-frame ones, dropping some. The table shows 150,000 to 200,000 clones, with roughly 80% occurring only once. The sequenced sample was PBMCs. This receptor was taken from a man between 18 and 29 years old in good health and CMV-seropositive. The chain is built from TRBV5-1 and TRBJ2-3, with TRBD2 as a possible D gene (5 bases). DNA for the CDR3: TGCGCCAGCAGCCCCGAGGGTGCCACAGATACGCAGTATTTT. This codes for CASSPEGATDTQYF.